Each of the 9 T cell receptor beta chains below was sequenced from the same sample in a study of blood T cell repertoires in COVID-19. Sequenced by immunoSEQ multiplex PCR; TCRdb stores in-frame clones only, minus some. The sample contains roughly 130,000 clones, about 79% of which appear only once. Sequencing used PBMCs or T cells enriched from blood (not recorded which). Source of these receptors: a man in his forties or fifties who had recovered from COVID-19.

The chain links TRBV5-1 to TRBJ1-1; D is ambiguous. Trimming took 0 bases from V and 0 from J, leaving 6 bases between them. Germline lookup yields CDR1 SGHRS and CDR2 YFSETQ. The CDR3 contains 14 residues. The CDR3 here is CASSLDGMNTEAFF. CDR3 coding DNA: TGCGCCAGCAGCTTGGACGGGATGAACACTGAAGCTTTCTTT.

V is TRBV29-1 and J is TRBJ2-2, with 8 bases lining up with TRBD1. CDR1 and CDR2 from the germline V gene are SQVTM and ANQGSEA. J lost 4 bases, V lost 8 bases, and 12 bases had no gene match. The CDR3 is made up of 15 amino acids. This CDR3 is CSSSSGTGLTGELFF. In DNA, the CDR3 is TGCAGCTCCTCCTCCGGGACAGGCCTCACCGGGGAGCTGTTTTTT.

The table lists this clone with a count of one. The V and J genes are TRBV9 and TRBJ2-5; the D is unclear. This CDR3 comprises 12 residues. Trimming took off 4 bases at V and 5 bases at J, with 9 bases between the two ends. CDR1 and CDR2 (germline): SGDLS, YYNGEE. The CDR3 bases are TGTGCCAGCAGCCAGACCGGGGAGACCCAGTACTTC. This sequence encodes CASSQTGETQYF.

V usage is TRBV5-1 and J usage is TRBJ2-3; D is undetermined. V lost 1 base and J lost 0, with 12 bases in between. CDR1 is SGHRS, CDR2 YFSETQ, per germline. The CDR3 runs to 16 residues. CDR3 amino acids: CASSLMTDPSTDTQYF. The CDR3 coding sequence is TGCGCCAGCAGCTTGATGACTGACCCGAGCACAGATACGCAGTATTTT.

V is TRBV19 and J is TRBJ2-2; 10 bases are shared with TRBD2. The germline CDR1 and CDR2 sequences are LNHDA and SQIVND (reference sequence). J lost 0 bases, V lost 7 bases, and 2 bases had no gene match. CDR3 length: 15 amino acids. Here the CDR3 DNA reads TGTGCCAGTAACGGACTAGCGGCGAACACCGGGGAGCTGTTTTTT. Translation gives CASNGLAANTGELFF.

Turning to this clone: The junction does not match germline at one end; this may be a read error. The CDR3 DNA is TGCGCCAGCAGCCAAGAGGGAACTAGCTACGATGAGCAGTTCTTC. It yields the protein CASSQEGTSYDEQFF. The chain recombines TRBV4-1 with TRBJ2-1; perhaps TRBD2 as D (6 bases). The CDR3 totals 15 residues. The germline V gene encodes CDR1 MGHRA and CDR2 YSYEKL.

The chain recombines TRBV6-5 with TRBJ2-5; 8 bases align to TRBD1. The germline gives CDR1 MNHEY, CDR2 SVGAGI. Trimming took 6 bases from V and 1 from J; bases not matched to a gene: 7. The CDR3 has 15 amino acids. CDR3: CASRRTGTLQETQYF. As DNA, the CDR3 is TGTGCCAGCAGGAGGACAGGGACCCTCCAAGAGACCCAGTACTTC.

The V call is TRBV6-1, the J call TRBJ1-1; 7 bases align to TRBD1. V lost 9 bases and J lost 5; bases outside the gene matches: 12. This CDR3 is 14 amino acids long. Per the germline V gene, CDR1 is MNHNS and CDR2 is SASEGT. CDR3 sequence (DNA): TGTGCCAGTGGGGGCCTCAGGGGGAGGACTGAAGCTTTCTTT. Translation: CASGGLRGRTEAFF.

This chain connects TRBV5-6 to TRBJ2-5, with TRBD1 as a possible D gene (5 bases). This CDR3 is built from 14 residues. V was pared by 0 bases and J by 0 bases, with 6 bases between. Germline loops: CDR1 SGHDT, CDR2 YYEEEE. In nucleotides, the CDR3 is TGTGCCAGCAGCTTGGAGGGGTACCAAGAGACCCAGTACTTC. Translation: CASSLEGYQETQYF.